This TCR beta chain was recovered during a study of CD8+CD57+ T cells in acquired aplastic anemia. Study-level information: On average, sorted CD4+ and CD8+ cells gave approximately 3.5 ug of DNA. Sequencing produced an average of about 10 million reads per healthy donor for CD4+ cells.

Study outcomes and limitations: Researchers report that around 30 CD8+ CDR3 sequences appeared in both patients and controls.

On this clonotype itself: Its antigen is not identified.

Profiles of TCR beta VDJ and CDR3 were generated from a genomic DNA template. TCRdb re-analysed the reads in MiXCR, keeping a single row per CDR3 protein. Of about 110,000 distinct CDR3 sequences in the sample, about half were seen once. CDR1 is SNHLY, CDR2 FYNNEI, per germline. There are 15 residues in the CDR3. V was clipped by 4 bases and J by 7 bases, with 19 bases between them. The sequencing input was sorted CD4+, CD8+, or CD8+CD57+ T cells (not recorded which) from PBMCs. This TCR came from a human donor in good health, serving as a control. The chain recombines TRBV2 with TRBJ1-2; possibly TRBD1 for D (6 bases). The CDR3 reads CASSVSRGGSPGYTF. DNA for the CDR3: TGTGCCAGCAGTGTTTCTCGGGGGGGCTCACCTGGCTACACCTTC.